Following are 13 T cell receptor beta chains from one sample sequenced in a study of vaccination effects on CD4 cells after COVID-19. No antigen has been identified for these receptors. When around 10 days of culture had elapsed, CD4+ T cells were isolated. Sequenced by immunoSEQ multiplex PCR; TCRdb stores in-frame clones only, minus some. The data show about 64,000 clones, 70% to 85% seen once. Material: CD4+ T cells from PBMCs cultured without peptide, obtained before COVID-19 vaccination. These receptors all stem from a human donor who had a prior SARS-CoV-2 infection.

V gene TRBV19 combines with J gene TRBJ2-1, with 7 positions matching TRBD2. The CDR3 is made up of 14 amino acids. Unmatched junction bases numbered 6, after V lost 8 bases and J lost 2 bases. Per the germline V gene, CDR1 is LNHDA and CDR2 is SQIVND (reference sequence). CDR3 in amino acids: CASSLGGTYNEQFF. The CDR3 DNA reads TGTGCCAGTTCCCTCGGGGGGACCTACAATGAGCAGTTCTTC. Full variable domain (outside the CDR3, taken from reference TRBV19 and TRBJ2-1): DGGITQSPKYLFRKEGQNVTLSCEQNLNHDAMYWYRQDPGQGLRLIYYSQIVNDFQKGDIAEGYSVSREKKESFPLTVTSAQKNPTAFYLCASSLGGTYNEQFFGPGTRLTVL.

The chain carries TRBV6-1 and TRBJ2-3; unclear D gene. CDR3 length: 14 amino acids. V lost 3 bases to trimming and J lost 0 bases, with 7 bases between them. Germline loops: CDR1 MNHNS, CDR2 SASEGT. CDR3 DNA sequence: TGTGCCAGCAGTGATCGAGGAAGCACAGATACGCAGTATTTT. Residues: CASSDRGSTDTQYF.

The chain links TRBV27 to TRBJ1-2, with a tentative D call TRBD1 (5 bases). Germline V gene sequence: CDR1 MNHEY, CDR2 SMNVEV (reference sequence). Trimming pared 5 bases from V and 4 bases from J, leaving 14 bases between. CDR3 length equals 14 residues. The chain's CDR3 is CASSPRGGIYGYTF. In DNA form, the CDR3 reads TGTGCCAGCAGTCCCCGTGGGGGGATCTATGGCTACACCTTC.

This sequence joins TRBV6-1 and TRBJ1-4; perhaps TRBD1 as D (5 bases). V gave up 3 bases and J gave up 5 bases, with 10 bases separating them. The CDR3 spans 14 residues. CDR1 and CDR2 from the germline V gene are MNHNS and SASEGT. For the CDR3, the DNA is TGTGCCAGCAGTGACACGTGGGGCAATGAAAAACTGTTTTTT. This encodes CASSDTWGNEKLFF.

The chain recombines TRBV3-1 (or the pseudogene TRBV3-2) with TRBJ2-5, with D possibly matching TRBD1 (5 bases). The V gene's germline CDR1 is LGHDT and CDR2 YNNKEL (reference sequence). This CDR3 spans 16 amino acids. V was clipped by 1 base and J by 4 bases, with 16 bases between them. Written as DNA, the CDR3 is TGTGCCAGCAGCCAAGTTAGGGGCGGTTGGACAGAGACCCAGTACTTC. It codes for CASSQVRGGWTETQYF.

The gene calls are TRBV2 and TRBJ2-5; 12 bases align to TRBD1. This CDR3 contains 16 residues. Germline lookup yields CDR1 SNHLY and CDR2 FYNNEI. V gave up 8 bases and J gave up 5 bases; unmatched junction bases: 12. For the CDR3, the DNA is TGTGCCAGCCGACCGGTCGGGACAGGGGGCTATGAGACCCAGTACTTC. Translation: CASRPVGTGGYETQYF.

V and J are TRBV6-2 or TRBV6-3 and TRBJ2-7; D is unresolved. The CDR3 contains 12 residues. V lost 4 bases to trimming and J lost 0 bases, with 4 bases between them. Germline assignment: CDR1 MNHEY and CDR2 SVGEGT. DNA for the CDR3: TGTGCCAGCAGTTTCCCCTCCTACGAGCAGTACTTC. Translating gives CASSFPSYEQYF.

J is TRBJ2-1 and V is TRBV21-1; no DNA check was done on the table's D call, TRBD2. TRBV21-1 is a known pseudogene. The CDR3 is 15 amino acids. As DNA, the CDR3 is TGTGCCAGCAAGAAGGACGGCCAGGGAGGGAATGAGCAGTTCTTC. Translating gives CASKKDGQGGNEQFF.

This clone has just a few counts. V usage is TRBV7-2 and J usage is TRBJ2-2; 8 bases agree with TRBD1. Germline CDR1 SGHTA, CDR2 FQGNSA. The CDR3 is made up of 14 amino acids. J was trimmed by 4 bases and V by 4 bases; bases with no gene match: 2. CDR3 protein: CASSSDRATGELFF. The CDR3 nucleotides read TGTGCCAGCAGCTCGGACAGGGCCACCGGGGAGCTGTTTTTT.

The rearrangement uses TRBV7-9 and TRBJ2-3; D call uncertain. The CDR3 is made up of 13 amino acids. V shed 2 bases and J shed 2 bases, with 5 bases lying between them. Germline V CDR1 and CDR2: SEHNR, FQNEAQ (reference sequence). CDR3 residues: CASSLRLTDTQYF. CDR3 bases: TGTGCCAGCAGCTTAAGGCTCACAGATACGCAGTATTTT.

This clone was found a few times. The chain uses TRBV2 and TRBJ1-2, with D perhaps TRBD1 (5 bases). The CDR3 consists of 12 residues. CDR1 SNHLY and CDR2 FYNNEI come from the germline V gene. The V gene lost 5 bases and the J gene lost 4 bases, with 8 bases spanning the gap. CDR3 sequence reads: CASSKGPYGYTF. The CDR3 DNA reads as TGTGCCAGCAGTAAGGGGCCCTATGGCTACACCTTC.

This clone was recorded once. V is TRBV9 and J is TRBJ2-3; TRBD2 aligns across 9 bases. This CDR3 is 14 amino acids long. Per germline, CDR1 SGDLS and CDR2 YYNGEE. The V segment lost 0 bases and the J segment 6 bases; nucleotides outside the gene matches: 2. The DNA of the CDR3 is TGTGCCAGCAGCGTAGGACTAGCGGTGGATACGCAGTATTTT. Its translation is CASSVGLAVDTQYF. The full variable domain, its missing parts supplied by reference TRBV9 and TRBJ2-3, is DSGVTQTPKHLITATGQRVTLRCSPRSGDLSVYWYQQSLDQGLQFLIQYYNGEERAKGNILERFSAQQFPDLHSELNLSSLELGDSALYFCASSVGLAVDTQYFGPGTRLTVL.

The CDR3 DNA sequence: TGTGCCAGCAGTGTTTACAATGAGCAGTTCTTC. Protein: CASSVYNEQFF. The V call is TRBV25-1, the J call TRBJ2-1; D is ambiguous. Per germline, CDR1 MGHDK and CDR2 SYGVNS. V shed 4 bases and J shed 4 bases, with 2 bases lying between them. This CDR3 spans 11 amino acids.